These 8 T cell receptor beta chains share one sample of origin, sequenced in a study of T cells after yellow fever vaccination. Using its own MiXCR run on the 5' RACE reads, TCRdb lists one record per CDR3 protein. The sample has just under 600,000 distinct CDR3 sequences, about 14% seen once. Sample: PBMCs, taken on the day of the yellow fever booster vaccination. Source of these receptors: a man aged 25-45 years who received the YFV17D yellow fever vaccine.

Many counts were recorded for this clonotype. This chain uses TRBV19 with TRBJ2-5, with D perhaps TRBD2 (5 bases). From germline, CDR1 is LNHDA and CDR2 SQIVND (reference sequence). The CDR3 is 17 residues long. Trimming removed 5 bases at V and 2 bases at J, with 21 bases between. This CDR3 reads CASSGSLQRTKQETQYF. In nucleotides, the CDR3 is TGTGCCAGTAGTGGATCCCTCCAGCGGACGAAACAAGAGACCCAGTACTTC.

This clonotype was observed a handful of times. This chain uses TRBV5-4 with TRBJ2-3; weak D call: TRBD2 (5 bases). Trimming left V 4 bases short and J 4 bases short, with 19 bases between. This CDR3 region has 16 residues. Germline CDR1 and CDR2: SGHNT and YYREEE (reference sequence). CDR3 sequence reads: CASSHVGGLGADTQYF. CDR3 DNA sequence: TGTGCCAGCAGCCACGTTGGCGGACTCGGGGCAGATACGCAGTATTTT.

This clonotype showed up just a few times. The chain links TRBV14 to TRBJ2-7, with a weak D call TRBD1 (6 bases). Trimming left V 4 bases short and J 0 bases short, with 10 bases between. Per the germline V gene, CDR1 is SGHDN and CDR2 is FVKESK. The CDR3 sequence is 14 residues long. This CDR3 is CASSPDRNSYEQYF. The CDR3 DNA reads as TGTGCCAGCAGCCCCGACAGGAACTCCTACGAGCAGTACTTC.

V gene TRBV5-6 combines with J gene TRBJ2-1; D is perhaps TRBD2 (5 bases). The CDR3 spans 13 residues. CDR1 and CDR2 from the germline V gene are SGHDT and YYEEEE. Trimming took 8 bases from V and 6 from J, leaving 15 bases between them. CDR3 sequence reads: CARSPGRVNEQFF. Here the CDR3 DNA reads TGTGCCAGGAGCCCCGGGCGGGTCAATGAGCAGTTCTTC.

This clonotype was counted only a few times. CDR3 in amino acids: CASSSTGGSGELFF. The CDR3 DNA sequence: TGCGCCAGCAGCTCAACAGGGGGCAGCGGGGAGCTGTTTTTT. The chain carries TRBV5-1 and TRBJ2-2, with TRBD1 identical over 9 bases. The CDR3 length is 14 residues. Trimming removed 3 bases from V and 7 bases from J; junction bases left unmatched: 4. Germline V gene lookup returns CDR1 SGHRS and CDR2 YFSETQ.

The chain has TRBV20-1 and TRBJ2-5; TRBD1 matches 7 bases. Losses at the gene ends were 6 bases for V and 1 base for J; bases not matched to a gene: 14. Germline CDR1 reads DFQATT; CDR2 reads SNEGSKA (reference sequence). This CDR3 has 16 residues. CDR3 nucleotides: TGCAGTGCCGCGATTTACCGGGACAGAGCCCAAGAGACCCAGTACTTC. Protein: CSAAIYRDRAQETQYF.

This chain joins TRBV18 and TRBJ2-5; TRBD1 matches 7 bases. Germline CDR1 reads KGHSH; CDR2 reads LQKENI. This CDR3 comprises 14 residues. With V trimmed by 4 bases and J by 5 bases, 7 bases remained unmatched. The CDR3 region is CASSRNQQGETQYF. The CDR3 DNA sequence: TGTGCCAGCTCACGAAACCAACAGGGGGAGACCCAGTACTTC.

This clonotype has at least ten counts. Written as DNA, the CDR3 is TGTGCCAGCACCTCACCGACAGCGTACAATGAGCAGTTCTTC. Protein sequence: CASTSPTAYNEQFF. The V call is TRBV7-2, the J call TRBJ2-1; maybe TRBD1 (5 bases). With 7 bases removed from V and 4 bases from J, the gap between germline ends came to 14 bases. The CDR3 covers 14 residues. The V gene's germline CDR1 is SGHTA and CDR2 FQGNSA.